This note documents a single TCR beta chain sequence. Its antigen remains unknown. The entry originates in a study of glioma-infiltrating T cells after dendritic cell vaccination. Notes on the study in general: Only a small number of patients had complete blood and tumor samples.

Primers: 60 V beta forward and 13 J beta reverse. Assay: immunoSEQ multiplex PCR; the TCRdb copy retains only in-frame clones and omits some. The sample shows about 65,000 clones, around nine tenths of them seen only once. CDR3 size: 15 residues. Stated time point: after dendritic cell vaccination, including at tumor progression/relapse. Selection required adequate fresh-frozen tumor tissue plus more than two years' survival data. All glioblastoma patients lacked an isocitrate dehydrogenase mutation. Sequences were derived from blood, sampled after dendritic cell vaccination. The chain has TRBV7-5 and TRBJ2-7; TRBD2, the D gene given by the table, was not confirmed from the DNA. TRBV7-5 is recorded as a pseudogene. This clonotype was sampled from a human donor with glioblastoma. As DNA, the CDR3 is TGTGCCAGAACCCCTCGAGCGGGGCGACCCTACGAGCAGTACTTC. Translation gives CARTPRAGRPYEQYF.